The next 26 T cell receptor beta chains were all read from a single sample in a study of T cells in Graves' hyperthyroidism and ophthalmopathy. Researchers amplified the TCR beta CDR3 regions from RNA transcripts. RT-PCR in the first round (using the HTBI primer set) targeted the TCR CDR3. MiXCR was run by TCRdb on the multiplex PCR reads, yielding one entry per CDR3 protein. The sample records roughly 740,000 distinct CDR3 sequences, roughly 15% being singletons. The material sequenced was blood. Receptors originate from a young man with Graves' hyperthyroidism.

This clonotype appeared many times. The CDR3 DNA reads as TGTGCCAGCAGCCCCGGGTCCGGGGGCTACACCTTC. As protein: CASSPGSGGYTF. The rearrangement links TRBV3-1 to TRBJ1-2; no clear D. The CDR3 totals 12 residues. Trimming removed 4 bases from V and 8 bases from J, with 11 bases in between. Germline V gene sequence: CDR1 LGHDT, CDR2 YNNKEL (reference sequence).

The chain recombines TRBV28 with TRBJ2-1, with D tentatively TRBD2 (5 bases). Trimming left V 1 base short and J 14 bases short, with 15 bases between. The CDR3 extends over 13 amino acids. The germline CDR1 and CDR2 sequences are MDHEN and SYDVKM. CDR3 protein: CASSLSLRGGEFF. The CDR3, as DNA: TGTGCCAGCAGTTTATCCCTACGGGGTGGGGAGTTCTTC.

This clonotype was seen more than once but under ten times. The chain is built from TRBV5-1 and TRBJ2-7; no definite D call. Germline-derived CDR1 and CDR2 are SGHRS and YFSETQ. CDR3 length: 13 residues. The V end lost 4 bases, the J end lost 0 bases, and 8 bases lay between the germline ends. The CDR3 DNA sequence: TGCGCCAGCAGCCGACAAGACTCCTACGAGCAGTACTTC. This translates into CASSRQDSYEQYF.

This clonotype was counted only a few times. The chain joins TRBV20-1 to TRBJ2-5, with 9 positions matching TRBD2. The germline V gene encodes CDR1 DFQATT and CDR2 SNEGSKA (reference sequence). J gave up 5 bases and V 4 bases, and 11 bases lay outside the gene matches. This CDR3 spans 15 amino acids. The CDR3 DNA reads TGCAGTGCTACCGGACTAGCGAGAGGGGAGGAGACCCAGTACTTC. Translation gives CSATGLARGEETQYF.

V usage is TRBV6-5 and J usage is TRBJ2-5; TRBD1 agrees at 8 bases. The CDR3 totals 14 residues. Germline CDR1 MNHEY, CDR2 SVGAGI. Trimming took 8 bases from V and 4 from J; bases not matched to a gene: 9. The CDR3 bases are TGTGCCAGCGAAGGGGCAGGGGGCCCAGAGACCCAGTACTTC. This sequence encodes CASEGAGGPETQYF.

The chain's CDR3 is CARGGTGSVNEQFF. The DNA for the CDR3 is TGTGCCAGGGGAGGGACAGGGAGTGTAAATGAGCAGTTCTTC. J is TRBJ2-1 and V is TRBV2; TRBD1 aligns across 9 bases. V shed 9 bases, J shed 7 bases, and the junction held 10 bases outside the gene matches. The length of the CDR3 is 14 residues. Germline CDR1 reads SNHLY; CDR2 reads FYNNEI.

In its sample, this clonotype was seen many times. J is TRBJ2-1 and V is TRBV6-1; 8 nucleotides line up with TRBD1. CDR3 size: 15 residues. V shed 6 bases and J 6 bases; nucleotides not matched to a gene: 10. The germline CDR1 and CDR2 sequences are MNHNS and SASEGT. The DNA of the CDR3 is TGTGCCAGCAGCCCAGGGACAGGCTGGTTCAATGAGCAGTTCTTC. The encoded protein is CASSPGTGWFNEQFF.

This clonotype was observed many times. V usage is TRBV28 and J usage is TRBJ2-7; D gene ambiguous. This CDR3 has 16 amino acids. Germline V gene data show CDR1 as MDHEN and CDR2 as SYDVKM. V shed 4 bases and J shed 2 bases, with 18 bases lying between them. The chain's CDR3 is CASSSPSRELAYEQYF. CDR3 in DNA: TGTGCCAGCAGTTCGCCCTCCCGCGAGCTGGCCTACGAGCAGTACTTC.

The table lists this clonotype with many counts. A junction boundary mismatches the germline segment, possibly from a read error. J is TRBJ2-7 and V is TRBV18, with unresolved D. The CDR3 totals 14 residues. Looked up from germline, CDR1 is KGHSH and CDR2 is LQKENI. The CDR3 loop is CATSGQQSTSEQYF. The CDR3 nucleotides are TGTGCCACCTCAGGCCAGCAGTCTACGTCCGAGCAGTACTTC.

Many counts were recorded for this clonotype. The chain has TRBV28 and TRBJ2-3; perhaps TRBD1 as D (6 bases). Germline V gene lookup returns CDR1 MDHEN and CDR2 SYDVKM. The ends were cut back, 6 bases at V and 0 bases at J, with 19 bases in the middle. CDR3 length: 17 residues. CDR3 amino acids: CASSSPRDTTSTDTQYF. The CDR3 coding sequence is TGTGCCAGCAGCTCTCCCCGGGACACCACTAGCACAGATACGCAGTATTTT.

This clonotype has just a few counts. The V gene is TRBV5-7, the J gene TRBJ2-1; 7 nucleotides line up with TRBD1. TRBV5-7 is an ORF, with its function uncertain. The V segment lost 4 bases and the J segment 4 bases; nucleotides outside the gene matches: 8. CDR3 length equals 15 residues. The CDR3 spells CASSRGTDGYNEQFF. The CDR3 DNA is TGTGCCAGCAGCCGAGGGACAGACGGGTACAATGAGCAGTTCTTC.

This clonotype was found many times. The chain joins TRBV12-3 or TRBV12-4 to TRBJ1-1, with 7 bases matching TRBD1. This CDR3 is built from 13 residues. J gave up 4 bases and V 6 bases, and 5 bases lay outside the gene matches. The CDR3 nucleotides read TGTGCCAGCAGCCCCACAGGGGTCACTGAAGCTTTCTTT. Protein: CASSPTGVTEAFF.

The chain joins TRBV4-1 to TRBJ2-3, with D uncertain. The CDR3 consists of 15 residues. Germline CDR1 is MGHRA and CDR2 is YSYEKL. Trimming shortened V by 0 bases and J by 0 bases, and 7 bases separated the two germline ends. The CDR3 DNA reads as TGCGCCAGCAGCCAAGATGGGATGAGCACAGATACGCAGTATTTT. As protein: CASSQDGMSTDTQYF.

Details on this clonotype: This CDR3 is missing its conserved last phenylalanine or tryptophan, likely due to a read error. CDR3 coding DNA: TGTGCCAGCAGTTACATAACCGGGGAGCTGTTTCTT. Residues: CASSYITGELFL. The rearrangement joins TRBV6-2 or TRBV6-3 to TRBJ2-2; D gene unclear. CDR3 length: 12 amino acids. Trimming shortened V by 2 bases and J by 5 bases, and 3 bases separated the two germline ends. Germline CDR1 and CDR2: MNHEY and SVGEGT.

The chain couples TRBV28 to TRBJ2-3; D is unresolved. The CDR3 loop spans 16 amino acids. The V gene's germline CDR1 is MDHEN and CDR2 SYDVKM. Between the trimmed V and J ends, which lost 6 bases and 2 bases, there was a span of 18 bases. Here the CDR3 reads CASSPGTLGFTDTQYF. The CDR3 bases are TGTGCCAGCAGCCCCGGAACCCTAGGGTTCACAGATACGCAGTATTTT.

This clonotype was seen at least ten times. The chain has TRBV15 and TRBJ1-5; a weak D match, TRBD1 (5 bases). Trimming left V 5 bases short and J 1 base short, with 9 bases between. CDR1 LNHNV and CDR2 YYDKDF come from the germline V gene (reference sequence). CDR3 size: 14 residues. In nucleotides, the CDR3 is TGTGCCACCAGCGCGGGGGTAAGCAATCAGCCCCAGCATTTT. Its protein is CATSAGVSNQPQHF.

This clonotype was detected many times. The V gene is TRBV2, the J gene TRBJ1-5, with 7 bases identical to TRBD1. Germline V CDR1 and CDR2: SNHLY, FYNNEI. V trimming: 8 bases; J trimming: 6 bases; junction bases outside the gene matches: 7. This CDR3 has 13 residues. CDR3 sequence (DNA): TGTGCCAGCGCACAGGACAGGAGTCAGCCCCAGCATTTT. Translation gives CASAQDRSQPQHF.

The chain joins TRBV12-3 or TRBV12-4 to TRBJ2-7; D is uncertain. This CDR3 contains 12 residues. V was shortened by 5 bases and J by 6 bases, with 11 bases between the two germline ends. The CDR3, as DNA: TGTGCCAGCAGTCTAAGGGCGTCCGAGCAGTACTTC. This sequence encodes CASSLRASEQYF.

This clonotype was counted at least ten times. The chain couples TRBV7-2 to TRBJ2-1; the D is unclear. Trimming removed 1 base from V and 8 bases from J, with 12 bases in between. In germline, CDR1 is SGHTA, CDR2 FQGNSA. The CDR3 is 14 amino acids. The CDR3 spells CASSLEGRPDEQFF. CDR3 coding DNA: TGTGCCAGCAGCTTAGAAGGACGCCCCGATGAGCAGTTCTTC.

In this sample, this clonotype turned up many times. This chain connects TRBV15 to TRBJ2-1, with D possibly TRBD2 on 6 matching bases. Trimming removed 5 bases from V and 6 bases from J, with 23 bases in between. The CDR3 has 17 residues. CDR1 and CDR2 from the germline V gene are LNHNV and YYDKDF (reference sequence). The CDR3 spells CATSGHPGRPRGNEQFF. CDR3 DNA: TGTGCCACCAGCGGCCACCCGGGGAGGCCTAGGGGCAATGAGCAGTTCTTC.

As regards this clonotype: A much larger clone is a single base away; this may be a read error. V and J are TRBV5-1 and TRBJ2-1, with 13 bases lining up with TRBD2. The CDR3 sequence is 17 residues long. CDR1 SGHRS and CDR2 YFSETQ come from the germline V gene. CDR3 residues: CASRVGLAGASYNERFF. CDR3 in DNA: TGCGCCAGCAGGGTCGGACTAGCGGGAGCTAGCTACAATGAGCGGTTCTTC.

The chain has TRBV5-5 and TRBJ1-5; D might be TRBD1 (5 bases). The germline CDR1 and CDR2 sequences are SGHKS and YYEKEE (reference sequence). V lost 1 base, J lost 0 bases, and 14 bases lay in between. This CDR3 spans 17 amino acids. The CDR3 loop is CASSLLFRADSNQPQHF. CDR3 DNA: TGTGCCAGCAGCTTGCTCTTCAGGGCCGATAGCAATCAGCCCCAGCATTTT.

The V gene is TRBV29-1, the J gene TRBJ2-5; D is possibly TRBD1 (5 bases). The germline CDR1 and CDR2 sequences are SQVTM and ANQGSEA. The CDR3 runs 12 residues. The germline V and J ends were trimmed by 4 bases and 9 bases, with 15 bases remaining between them. The CDR3 is CSVVGSWGAQYF. The CDR3 nucleotides are TGCAGCGTTGTGGGGTCGTGGGGCGCCCAGTACTTC.

The table lists this clonotype with many counts. This chain joins TRBV28 and TRBJ2-1, with TRBD1 matching over 7 bases. Germline V lookup: CDR1 MDHEN, CDR2 SYDVKM. V trimming: 5 bases; J trimming: 6 bases; junction bases outside the gene matches: 10. CDR3 size: 15 residues. The CDR3 DNA is TGTGCCAGCAGTCGGACCGGGACAGACTTCAATGAGCAGTTCTTC. It specifies CASSRTGTDFNEQFF.

This clonotype has a count of ten or more. This chain links TRBV28 with TRBJ1-5; TRBD1 agrees at 7 bases. Germline lookup yields CDR1 MDHEN and CDR2 SYDVKM. This CDR3 is 14 amino acids long. With 6 bases clipped from V and 3 bases from J, the junction kept 5 bases outside the gene matches. CDR3 DNA: TGTGCCAGCAGGGTGGGACAGATCAATCAGCCCCAGCATTTT. It specifies CASRVGQINQPQHF.

A few counts support this clonotype. The chain couples TRBV12-3 or TRBV12-4 to TRBJ1-5; the D gene is possibly TRBD1 (6 bases). CDR3 length: 14 residues. Trimming cost V 3 bases and J 7 bases, with 13 bases left between them. The CDR3 region is CASSFTGYGQPQHF. In DNA form, the CDR3 reads TGTGCCAGCAGTTTTACAGGGTATGGGCAGCCCCAGCATTTT.